Detailed here is one T cell receptor beta chain. TCRdb reprocessed the 5' RACE reads and stores each CDR3 protein as one record, lacking DNA. The record lists 400,000 to 500,000 distinct CDR3 sequences, of which the ten most abundant hold roughly 7.2%. These data come from a study of T cells expressing NK-cell markers. Germline loops: CDR1 LGHNA, CDR2 YNFKEQ. The CDR3 totals 14 residues. The V call is TRBV4-2, the J call TRBJ2-7; checking the TCRdb D call of TRBD2 is not possible without DNA. This receptor was identified in a woman between 18 and 75 years old in good health. The sequencing sample was made of blood T cells: a sorted CD56 or NKG2C T cell subset, CD4+ or CD8+ T cells, or bulk PBMC T cells (not recorded which). CDR3: CASSQGSGSYEQYF.